The 2 T cell receptor beta chains given below trace back to one sample, sequenced in a study of PD-L1 blockade in urothelial cancer. The method was immunoSEQ multiplex PCR; TCRdb's version includes in-frame clones alone and lacks a portion of them. The sample lists 55,000 to 75,000 clones; approximately 75% were seen once. Time point defined: pretreatment peripheral blood. This specimen consisted of PBMCs, obtained around atezolizumab (anti-PD-L1) treatment. The receptors come from a man aged 70 or older with urothelial cancer.

The J gene is TRBJ2-7, the V gene TRBV19; 8 positions agree with TRBD1. From germline, CDR1 is LNHDA and CDR2 SQIVND (reference sequence). V gave up 5 bases and J gave up 2 bases; unmatched junction bases: 17. The length of the CDR3 is 18 residues. CDR3 amino acids: CASSLGLEWTGKPYEQYF. In DNA, the CDR3 is TGTGCCAGTAGTTTGGGTCTGGAATGGACAGGGAAACCCTACGAGCAGTACTTC.

This clone appeared a few times. The rearrangement links TRBV10-2 to TRBJ1-5; possibly TRBD1 for D (5 bases). This CDR3 region has 13 residues. V lost 6 bases, J lost 1 base, and 7 bases lay in between. Germline V gene data show CDR1 as WSHSY and CDR2 as SAAADI. The DNA for the CDR3 is TGCGCCAGCAGGGGACTGAGCAATCAGCCCCAGCATTTT. It encodes CASRGLSNQPQHF.